This T cell receptor beta chain appears in the sequencing data of a study of T cells in Graves' hyperthyroidism and ophthalmopathy. Points from the study as a whole: Researchers found most expanded thyroid clonotypes above 0.001 in blood as well. A model of 13 V-J pairs discriminated ophthalmopathy from stable hyperthyroidism.

On this clonotype: Its antigen is as yet unknown. A much larger clonotype is one base distant, so this may be a read error.

RNA transcripts served as the template for amplifying TCR beta CDR3 regions. Researchers ran a first-round RT-PCR on the TCR CDR3 using the HTBI primer set. Via MiXCR, TCRdb re-called the multiplex PCR reads, giving one row per CDR3 protein. This repertoire shows about 400,000 distinct CDR3 sequences, roughly 13% found once; its top ten account for approximately 5.3%. This CDR3 is built from 16 residues. Germline-derived CDR1 and CDR2 are SGHRS and YFSETQ. The junction had 11 bases not matched to a gene; V was cut back by 3 bases and J by 7 bases. The sequenced sample consisted of blood. The sequence derives from a woman under 30 with Graves' hyperthyroidism. The chain carries TRBV5-1 and TRBJ2-5; 11 nucleotides line up with TRBD2. This CDR3 reads CASSWSLAGGVGTQYF. CDR3 in DNA: TGCGCCAGCAGCTGGTCTCTAGCGGGAGGAGTGGGGACCCAGTACTTC.